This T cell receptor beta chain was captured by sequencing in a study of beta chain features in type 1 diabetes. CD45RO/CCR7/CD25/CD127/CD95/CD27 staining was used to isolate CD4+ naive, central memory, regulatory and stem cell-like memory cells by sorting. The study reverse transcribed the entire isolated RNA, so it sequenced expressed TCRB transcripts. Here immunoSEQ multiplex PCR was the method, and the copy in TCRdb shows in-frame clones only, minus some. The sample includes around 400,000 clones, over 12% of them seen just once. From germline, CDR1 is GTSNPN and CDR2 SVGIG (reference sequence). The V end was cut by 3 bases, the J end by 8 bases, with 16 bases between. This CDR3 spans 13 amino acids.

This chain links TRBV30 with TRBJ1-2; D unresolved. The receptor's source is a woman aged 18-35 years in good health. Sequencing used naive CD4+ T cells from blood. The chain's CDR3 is CAWSQRGYMGYTF. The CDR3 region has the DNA TGTGCCTGGAGCCAGAGAGGTTATATGGGCTACACCTTC.